The rows below give T cell receptor beta chains drawn from one sample of a study of T-cell reconstitution after alpha-beta-depleted transplantation in children. Each CDR3 protein gets one entry after TCRdb re-called the PCR reads with MiXCR. The sample shows roughly 300,000 distinct CDR3 sequences, approximately 9.6% of them seen only once. This specimen consisted of PBMCs from the stem cell graft donor, obtained from the stem cell graft. The origin of the receptors is a human donor who donated a stem cell graft to a child with SCID. CDR3s include the opening cysteine and the closing phenylalanine or tryptophan. D genes are given only for firm matches. Only part of the rows carry a size: once, few, many, or a class if the clone is expanded.

abundance: few
v_gene: TRBV7-6
d_gene: TRBD1
j_gene: TRBJ2-7
CDR3nt: TGTGCCAGCAGCCTAGCCCGACAGGGACCCTACGAGCAGTACTTC
CDR3aa: CASSLARQGPYEQYF

abundance: NA
v_gene: TRBV4-1
d_gene: NA
j_gene: TRBJ1-3
CDR3nt: TGCGCCAGCAGCCAAGATGCATTCTCTGGAAACACCATATATTTT
CDR3aa: CASSQDAFSGNTIYF

abundance: NA
v_gene: TRBV7-9
d_gene: NA
j_gene: TRBJ2-7
CDR3nt: TGTGCCAGCAGCTTATCCCGGGTCCACGAGCAGTACTTC
CDR3aa: CASSLSRVHEQYF

abundance: NA
v_gene: TRBV5-6
d_gene: NA
j_gene: TRBJ2-3
CDR3nt: TGTGCCAGCAGCTCAGGACTCAACACAGATACGCAGTATTTT
CDR3aa: CASSSGLNTDTQYF

abundance: many
v_gene: TRBV15
d_gene: NA
j_gene: TRBJ2-3
CDR3nt: TGTGCCACCAGCGAGACGGGTTCCACAGATACGCAGTATTTT
CDR3aa: CATSETGSTDTQYF

abundance: few
v_gene: TRBV6-5
d_gene: NA
j_gene: TRBJ1-5
CDR3nt: TGTGCCAGCAGTTACAACCAGGGTAGCAATCAGCCCCAGCATTTT
CDR3aa: CASSYNQGSNQPQHF

abundance: NA
v_gene: TRBV7-7
d_gene: NA
j_gene: TRBJ2-7
CDR3nt: TGTGCCAGCAGCCCCGTATTGGGGGGCCTAAGAGAGCAGTACTTC
CDR3aa: CASSPVLGGLREQYF

abundance: many
v_gene: TRBV7-8
d_gene: NA
j_gene: TRBJ2-1
CDR3nt: TGTGCCAGCAGCGCCTCTGATGGCTCGAGCAATGAGCAGTTCTTC
CDR3aa: CASSASDGSSNEQFF

abundance: few
v_gene: TRBV7-9
d_gene: NA
j_gene: TRBJ2-2
CDR3nt: TGTGCCAGCAGCTTGGATCTTGGGGAGCTGTTTTTT
CDR3aa: CASSLDLGELFF

abundance: NA
v_gene: TRBV6-1
d_gene: TRBD2
j_gene: TRBJ2-3
CDR3nt: TGTGCCAGCAGTGAAGAGGTAGCGGGGGGGTACTTAAATACGCAGTATTTT
CDR3aa: CASSEEVAGGYLNTQYF

abundance: many
v_gene: TRBV2
d_gene: TRBD1
j_gene: TRBJ1-3
CDR3nt: TGTGCCAGCACCAGACAGGGGGCAGGCGGAAACACCATATATTTT
CDR3aa: CASTRQGAGGNTIYF

abundance: few
v_gene: TRBV5-1
d_gene: NA
j_gene: TRBJ2-1
CDR3nt: TGCGCCAGCAGCTTGGAATCCGCCGGCGATGAGCAGTTCTTC
CDR3aa: CASSLESAGDEQFF

abundance: NA
v_gene: TRBV5-6
d_gene: TRBD1
j_gene: TRBJ2-7
CDR3nt: TGTGCCAGCAGCCCCTGGGACAGGTTGGACGAGCAGTACTTC
CDR3aa: CASSPWDRLDEQYF

abundance: NA
v_gene: TRBV5-1
d_gene: NA
j_gene: TRBJ2-3
CDR3nt: TGCGCCAGCAGCTTGTCCCCCGCAGGAGGGGGCACAGATACGCAGTATTTT
CDR3aa: CASSLSPAGGGTDTQYF

abundance: few
v_gene: TRBV5-1
d_gene: NA
j_gene: TRBJ2-7
CDR3nt: TGCGCCAGCAGCTTGGCGACTACCTACGAGCAGTACTTC
CDR3aa: CASSLATTYEQYF

abundance: NA
v_gene: TRBV7-2
d_gene: NA
j_gene: TRBJ2-5
CDR3nt: TGTGCCAGCAGCTCACACTCGGTAGCCCTCTCTGGCGGGACCCAGTACTTC
CDR3aa: CASSSHSVALSGGTQYF

abundance: few
v_gene: TRBV19
d_gene: NA
j_gene: TRBJ1-2
CDR3nt: TGTGCCAGTGCCCCAGGATGGGGAAGTGCTGGCTACACCTTC
CDR3aa: CASAPGWGSAGYTF

abundance: few
v_gene: TRBV27
d_gene: NA
j_gene: TRBJ2-7
CDR3nt: TGTGCCAGCAGTGGGTCCGACGGCGGCTCCTACGAGCAGTACTTC
CDR3aa: CASSGSDGGSYEQYF